Given below is one TCR beta chain in context. Its matching antigen is unknown. This CDR3 has 16 residues. Germline lookup yields CDR1 MNHNY and CDR2 SVGAGI (reference sequence). Trimming took 4 bases from V and 2 from J, leaving 14 bases between them. Primers for the PCR totalled 60 Vbeta and 13 Jbeta. The assay was immunoSEQ multiplex PCR, and TCRdb's table has in-frame clones only and misses some. Of 120,000 or so clones listed, over 65% are singletons. The sample belongs to a study of cytomegalovirus exposure and HLA in healthy donors. About the research overall: Unique TCRs numbering around 85 million, obtained from HLA-typed donors, made up an early data release.

Findings of the study overall: According to reports, the classifier identified cytomegalovirus status with high specificity and sensitivity.

The chain combines TRBV6-6 with TRBJ2-2, with D possibly TRBD2 on 7 matching bases. This TCR derives from a man aged 25-45 years in good health and CMV-seropositive. The sample taken for sequencing was PBMCs. The CDR3 sequence is CASSWRRGQNTGELFF. The CDR3 nucleotides are TGTGCCAGCAGTTGGAGGCGGGGGCAAAACACCGGGGAGCTGTTTTTT.